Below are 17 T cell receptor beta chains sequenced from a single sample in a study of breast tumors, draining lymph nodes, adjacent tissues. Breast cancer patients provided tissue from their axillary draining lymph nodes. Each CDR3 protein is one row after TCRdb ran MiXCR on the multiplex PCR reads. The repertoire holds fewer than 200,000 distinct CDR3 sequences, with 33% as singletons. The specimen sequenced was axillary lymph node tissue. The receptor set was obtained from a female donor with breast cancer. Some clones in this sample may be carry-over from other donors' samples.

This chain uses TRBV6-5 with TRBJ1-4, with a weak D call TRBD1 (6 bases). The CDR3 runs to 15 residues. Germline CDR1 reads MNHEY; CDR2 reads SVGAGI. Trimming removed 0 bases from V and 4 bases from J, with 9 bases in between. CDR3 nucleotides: TGTGCCAGCAGTTACTCGAGACAGGTTAATGAAAAACTGTTTTTT. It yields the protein CASSYSRQVNEKLFF.

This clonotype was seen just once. The CDR3 nucleotides are TGTGCCTGGATGTGGGCGAACACTGAAGCTTTCTTT. Translated: CAWMWANTEAFF. The rearrangement joins TRBV30 to TRBJ1-1, with D uncertain. V gave up 4 bases and J gave up 1 base, with 7 bases separating them. This CDR3 contains 12 residues. Germline values: CDR1 GTSNPN, CDR2 SVGIG (reference sequence). The whole variable domain, remainder taken from reference TRBV30 and TRBJ1-1, is SQTIHQWPATLVQPVGSPLSLECTVEGTSNPNLYWYRQAAGRGLQLLFYSVGIGQISSEVPQNLSASRPQDRQFILSSKKLLLSDSGFYLCAWMWANTEAFFGQGTRLTVV.

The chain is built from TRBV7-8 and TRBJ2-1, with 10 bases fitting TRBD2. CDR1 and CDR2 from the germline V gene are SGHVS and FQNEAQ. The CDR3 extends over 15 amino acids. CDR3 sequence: CATSGGASSYNEQFF. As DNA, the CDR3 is TGTGCTACGAGCGGGGGGGCCAGCTCCTACAATGAGCAGTTCTTC.

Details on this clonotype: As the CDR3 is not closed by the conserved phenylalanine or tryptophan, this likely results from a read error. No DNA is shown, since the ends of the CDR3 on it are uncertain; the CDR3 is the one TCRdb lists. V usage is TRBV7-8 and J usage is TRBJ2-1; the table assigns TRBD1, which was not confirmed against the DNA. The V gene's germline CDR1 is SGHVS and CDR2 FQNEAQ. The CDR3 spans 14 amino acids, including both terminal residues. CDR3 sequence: CASSLPHTPHEQLL.

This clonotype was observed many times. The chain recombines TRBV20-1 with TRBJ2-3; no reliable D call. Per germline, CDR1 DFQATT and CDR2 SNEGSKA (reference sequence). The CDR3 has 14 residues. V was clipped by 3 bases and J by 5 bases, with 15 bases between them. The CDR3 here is CSASLAALIDTQYF. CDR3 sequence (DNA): TGCAGTGCTAGTTTGGCTGCTTTAATAGATACGCAGTATTTT.

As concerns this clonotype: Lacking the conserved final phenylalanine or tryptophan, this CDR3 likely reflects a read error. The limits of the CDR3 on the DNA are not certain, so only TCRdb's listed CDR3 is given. The CDR3 spells CSASRTSGDPTSSTS. V is TRBV20-1 and J is TRBJ2-7; the DNA was not used to check the table's D call, TRBD2. Including both end residues, the CDR3 is 15 amino acids long. CDR1 and CDR2 from the germline V gene are DFQATT and SNEGSKA (reference sequence).

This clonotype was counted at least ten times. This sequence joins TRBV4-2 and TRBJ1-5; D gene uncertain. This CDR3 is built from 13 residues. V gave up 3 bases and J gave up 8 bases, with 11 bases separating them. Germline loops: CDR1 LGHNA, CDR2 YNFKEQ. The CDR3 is CASSHGLAEPQHF. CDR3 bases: TGTGCCAGCAGCCATGGGCTTGCGGAGCCCCAGCATTTT.

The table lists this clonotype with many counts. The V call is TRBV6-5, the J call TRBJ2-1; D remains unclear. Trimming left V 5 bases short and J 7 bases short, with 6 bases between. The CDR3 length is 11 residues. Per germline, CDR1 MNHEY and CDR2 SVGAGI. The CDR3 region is CASSTVNEQFF. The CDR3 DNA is TGTGCCAGCAGTACCGTAAATGAGCAGTTCTTC.

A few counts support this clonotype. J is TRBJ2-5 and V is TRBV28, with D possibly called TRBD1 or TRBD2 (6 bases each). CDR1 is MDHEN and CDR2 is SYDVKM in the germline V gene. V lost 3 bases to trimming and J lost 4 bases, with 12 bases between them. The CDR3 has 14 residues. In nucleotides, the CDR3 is TGTGCCAGCAGTTTGTGGGGGGCCCCAGAGACCCAGTACTTC. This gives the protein CASSLWGAPETQYF.

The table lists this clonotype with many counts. The CDR3 protein is CSCRGSGQGSYNEQFF. CDR3 coding DNA: TGCAGCTGCAGGGGATCCGGACAGGGATCCTACAATGAGCAGTTCTTC. V is TRBV29-1 and J is TRBJ2-1, with TRBD1 identical over 8 bases. CDR3 length: 16 amino acids. Losses at the gene ends were 8 bases for V and 1 base for J; bases not matched to a gene: 13. Germline lookup yields CDR1 SQVTM and CDR2 ANQGSEA.

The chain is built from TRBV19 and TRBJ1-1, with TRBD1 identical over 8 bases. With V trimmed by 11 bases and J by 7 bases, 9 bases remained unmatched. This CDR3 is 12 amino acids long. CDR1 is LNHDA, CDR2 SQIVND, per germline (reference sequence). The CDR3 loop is CAAHAGGGEAFF. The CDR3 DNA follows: TGTGCCGCTCACGCAGGGGGCGGTGAAGCTTTCTTT.

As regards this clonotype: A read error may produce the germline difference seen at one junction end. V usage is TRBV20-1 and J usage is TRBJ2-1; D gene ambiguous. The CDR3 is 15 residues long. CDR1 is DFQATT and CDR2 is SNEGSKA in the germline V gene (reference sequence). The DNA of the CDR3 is TGCAGTGCAAGCGACCGACTTAATGCTGCCAATGAGCGGTTCTTC. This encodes CSASDRLNAANERFF.

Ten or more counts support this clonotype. CDR3 sequence: CASSGQGGTFYNEQFF. As DNA, the CDR3 is TGTGCCAGCAGCGGCCAGGGCGGGACCTTCTACAATGAGCAGTTCTTC. This rearrangement joins TRBV7-2 to TRBJ2-1; maybe TRBD2 (6 bases). V dropped 5 bases and J dropped 3 bases, with 17 bases sitting between them. The CDR3 covers 16 residues. Germline CDR1 reads SGHTA; CDR2 reads FQGNSA.

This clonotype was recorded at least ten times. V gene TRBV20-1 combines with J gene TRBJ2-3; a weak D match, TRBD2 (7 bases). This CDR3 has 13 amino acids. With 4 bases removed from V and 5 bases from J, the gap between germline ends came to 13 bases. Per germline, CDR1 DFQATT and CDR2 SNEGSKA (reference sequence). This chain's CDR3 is CSAMGGAGDTQYF. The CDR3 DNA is TGCAGTGCTATGGGGGGGGCTGGAGATACGCAGTATTTT.

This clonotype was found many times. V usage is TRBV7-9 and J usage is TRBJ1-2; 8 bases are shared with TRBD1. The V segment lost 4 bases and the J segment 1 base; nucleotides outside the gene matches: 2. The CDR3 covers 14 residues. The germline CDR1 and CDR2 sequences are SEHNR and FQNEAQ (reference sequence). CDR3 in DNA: TGTGCCAGCAGCTCGGGACAGGATAACTATGGCTACACCTTC. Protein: CASSSGQDNYGYTF.

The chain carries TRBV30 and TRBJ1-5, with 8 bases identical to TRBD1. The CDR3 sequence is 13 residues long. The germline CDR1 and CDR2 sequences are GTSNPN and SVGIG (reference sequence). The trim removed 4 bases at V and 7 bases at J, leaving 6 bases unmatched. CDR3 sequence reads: CAWNGQGGQPQHF. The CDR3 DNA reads TGTGCCTGGAATGGACAGGGAGGACAGCCCCAGCATTTT.

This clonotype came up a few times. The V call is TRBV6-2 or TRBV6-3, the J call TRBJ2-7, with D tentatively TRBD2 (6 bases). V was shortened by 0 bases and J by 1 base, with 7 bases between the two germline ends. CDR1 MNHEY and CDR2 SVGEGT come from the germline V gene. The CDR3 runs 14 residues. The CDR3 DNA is TGTGCCAGCAGTTACTCCCGGGGGTCCTACGAGCAGTACTTC. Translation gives CASSYSRGSYEQYF.